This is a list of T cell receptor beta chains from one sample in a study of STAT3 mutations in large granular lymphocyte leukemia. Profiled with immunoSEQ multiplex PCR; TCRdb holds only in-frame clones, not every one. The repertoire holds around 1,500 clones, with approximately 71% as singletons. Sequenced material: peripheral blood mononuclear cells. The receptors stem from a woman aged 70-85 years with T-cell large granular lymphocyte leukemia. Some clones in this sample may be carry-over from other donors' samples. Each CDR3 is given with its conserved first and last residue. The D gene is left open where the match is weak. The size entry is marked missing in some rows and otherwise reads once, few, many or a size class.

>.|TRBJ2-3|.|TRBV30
CAWSVRVDTQYF
TGTGCCTGGAGTGTGAGGGTGGATACGCAGTATTTT
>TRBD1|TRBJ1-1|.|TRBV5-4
CASSWDSNTEAFF
TGTGCCAGCAGCTGGGACAGTAACACTGAAGCTTTCTTT
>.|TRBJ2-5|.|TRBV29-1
CSVGADPYQETQYF
TGCAGCGTTGGAGCCGACCCGTACCAAGAGACCCAGTACTTC
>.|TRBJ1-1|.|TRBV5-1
CASNGPLNTEAFF
TGCGCCAGCAACGGACCGTTGAACACTGAAGCTTTCTTT
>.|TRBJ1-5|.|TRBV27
CASRRLGGNQPQHF
TGTGCCAGCAGACGACTGGGGGGGAATCAGCCCCAGCATTTT
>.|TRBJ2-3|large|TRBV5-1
CASSQADTQYF
TGCGCCAGTAGCCAGGCAGATACGCAGTATTTT
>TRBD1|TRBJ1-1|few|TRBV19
CASSRQGAGTEAFF
TGTGCCAGTAGTCGACAGGGGGCAGGGACTGAAGCTTTCTTT
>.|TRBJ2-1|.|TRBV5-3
CASSPDYVGEQFF
TGTGCCAGCAGCCCGGACTACGTCGGTGAGCAGTTCTTC
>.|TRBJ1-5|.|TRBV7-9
CASSFGSGQPQHF
TGTGCCAGCAGCTTCGGTTCTGGGCAGCCCCAGCATTTT
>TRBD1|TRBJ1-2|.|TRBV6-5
CASSYKGQGVYGYTF
TGTGCCAGCAGTTACAAAGGACAGGGGGTCTATGGCTACACCTTC
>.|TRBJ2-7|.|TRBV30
CAWSGGYPSYEQYF
TGTGCCTGGAGTGGAGGTTACCCATCCTACGAGCAGTACTTC
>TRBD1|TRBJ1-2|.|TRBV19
CASRFEQGFWGGYTF
TGTGCCAGCCGATTTGAACAGGGGTTTTGGGGAGGCTACACCTTC